What follows describes a single T cell receptor (beta chain). Other nucleotide sequences from this sample produce the same CDR3. The data are from a study of blood T cell repertoires in COVID-19. The CDR3 length is 15 residues. V was shortened by 0 bases and J by 13 bases, with 17 bases between the two germline ends. In germline, CDR1 is SGHDT, CDR2 YYEEEE. The data were produced by immunoSEQ multiplex PCR, yet TCRdb's version contains in-frame clones alone and is incomplete. The table includes 50,000 to 55,000 clones, roughly 90% detected once. The sequence derives from a man older than 75 with acute or convalescent COVID-19. The sample comprised peripheral blood. The chain combines TRBV5-6 with TRBJ1-6; weak D call: TRBD1 (6 bases). The CDR3 here is CASSLASGRGTPLHF. CDR3 coding DNA: TGTGCCAGCAGCTTGGCCTCGGGCAGGGGCACGCCCCTCCACTTT. Full variable domain (remainder filled in from reference TRBV5-6 and TRBJ1-6): DAGVTQSPTHLIKTRGQQVTLRCSPKSGHDTVSWYQQALGQGPQFIFQYYEEEERQRGNFPDRFSGHQFPNYSSELNVNALLLGDSALYLCASSLASGRGTPLHFGNGTRLTVT.